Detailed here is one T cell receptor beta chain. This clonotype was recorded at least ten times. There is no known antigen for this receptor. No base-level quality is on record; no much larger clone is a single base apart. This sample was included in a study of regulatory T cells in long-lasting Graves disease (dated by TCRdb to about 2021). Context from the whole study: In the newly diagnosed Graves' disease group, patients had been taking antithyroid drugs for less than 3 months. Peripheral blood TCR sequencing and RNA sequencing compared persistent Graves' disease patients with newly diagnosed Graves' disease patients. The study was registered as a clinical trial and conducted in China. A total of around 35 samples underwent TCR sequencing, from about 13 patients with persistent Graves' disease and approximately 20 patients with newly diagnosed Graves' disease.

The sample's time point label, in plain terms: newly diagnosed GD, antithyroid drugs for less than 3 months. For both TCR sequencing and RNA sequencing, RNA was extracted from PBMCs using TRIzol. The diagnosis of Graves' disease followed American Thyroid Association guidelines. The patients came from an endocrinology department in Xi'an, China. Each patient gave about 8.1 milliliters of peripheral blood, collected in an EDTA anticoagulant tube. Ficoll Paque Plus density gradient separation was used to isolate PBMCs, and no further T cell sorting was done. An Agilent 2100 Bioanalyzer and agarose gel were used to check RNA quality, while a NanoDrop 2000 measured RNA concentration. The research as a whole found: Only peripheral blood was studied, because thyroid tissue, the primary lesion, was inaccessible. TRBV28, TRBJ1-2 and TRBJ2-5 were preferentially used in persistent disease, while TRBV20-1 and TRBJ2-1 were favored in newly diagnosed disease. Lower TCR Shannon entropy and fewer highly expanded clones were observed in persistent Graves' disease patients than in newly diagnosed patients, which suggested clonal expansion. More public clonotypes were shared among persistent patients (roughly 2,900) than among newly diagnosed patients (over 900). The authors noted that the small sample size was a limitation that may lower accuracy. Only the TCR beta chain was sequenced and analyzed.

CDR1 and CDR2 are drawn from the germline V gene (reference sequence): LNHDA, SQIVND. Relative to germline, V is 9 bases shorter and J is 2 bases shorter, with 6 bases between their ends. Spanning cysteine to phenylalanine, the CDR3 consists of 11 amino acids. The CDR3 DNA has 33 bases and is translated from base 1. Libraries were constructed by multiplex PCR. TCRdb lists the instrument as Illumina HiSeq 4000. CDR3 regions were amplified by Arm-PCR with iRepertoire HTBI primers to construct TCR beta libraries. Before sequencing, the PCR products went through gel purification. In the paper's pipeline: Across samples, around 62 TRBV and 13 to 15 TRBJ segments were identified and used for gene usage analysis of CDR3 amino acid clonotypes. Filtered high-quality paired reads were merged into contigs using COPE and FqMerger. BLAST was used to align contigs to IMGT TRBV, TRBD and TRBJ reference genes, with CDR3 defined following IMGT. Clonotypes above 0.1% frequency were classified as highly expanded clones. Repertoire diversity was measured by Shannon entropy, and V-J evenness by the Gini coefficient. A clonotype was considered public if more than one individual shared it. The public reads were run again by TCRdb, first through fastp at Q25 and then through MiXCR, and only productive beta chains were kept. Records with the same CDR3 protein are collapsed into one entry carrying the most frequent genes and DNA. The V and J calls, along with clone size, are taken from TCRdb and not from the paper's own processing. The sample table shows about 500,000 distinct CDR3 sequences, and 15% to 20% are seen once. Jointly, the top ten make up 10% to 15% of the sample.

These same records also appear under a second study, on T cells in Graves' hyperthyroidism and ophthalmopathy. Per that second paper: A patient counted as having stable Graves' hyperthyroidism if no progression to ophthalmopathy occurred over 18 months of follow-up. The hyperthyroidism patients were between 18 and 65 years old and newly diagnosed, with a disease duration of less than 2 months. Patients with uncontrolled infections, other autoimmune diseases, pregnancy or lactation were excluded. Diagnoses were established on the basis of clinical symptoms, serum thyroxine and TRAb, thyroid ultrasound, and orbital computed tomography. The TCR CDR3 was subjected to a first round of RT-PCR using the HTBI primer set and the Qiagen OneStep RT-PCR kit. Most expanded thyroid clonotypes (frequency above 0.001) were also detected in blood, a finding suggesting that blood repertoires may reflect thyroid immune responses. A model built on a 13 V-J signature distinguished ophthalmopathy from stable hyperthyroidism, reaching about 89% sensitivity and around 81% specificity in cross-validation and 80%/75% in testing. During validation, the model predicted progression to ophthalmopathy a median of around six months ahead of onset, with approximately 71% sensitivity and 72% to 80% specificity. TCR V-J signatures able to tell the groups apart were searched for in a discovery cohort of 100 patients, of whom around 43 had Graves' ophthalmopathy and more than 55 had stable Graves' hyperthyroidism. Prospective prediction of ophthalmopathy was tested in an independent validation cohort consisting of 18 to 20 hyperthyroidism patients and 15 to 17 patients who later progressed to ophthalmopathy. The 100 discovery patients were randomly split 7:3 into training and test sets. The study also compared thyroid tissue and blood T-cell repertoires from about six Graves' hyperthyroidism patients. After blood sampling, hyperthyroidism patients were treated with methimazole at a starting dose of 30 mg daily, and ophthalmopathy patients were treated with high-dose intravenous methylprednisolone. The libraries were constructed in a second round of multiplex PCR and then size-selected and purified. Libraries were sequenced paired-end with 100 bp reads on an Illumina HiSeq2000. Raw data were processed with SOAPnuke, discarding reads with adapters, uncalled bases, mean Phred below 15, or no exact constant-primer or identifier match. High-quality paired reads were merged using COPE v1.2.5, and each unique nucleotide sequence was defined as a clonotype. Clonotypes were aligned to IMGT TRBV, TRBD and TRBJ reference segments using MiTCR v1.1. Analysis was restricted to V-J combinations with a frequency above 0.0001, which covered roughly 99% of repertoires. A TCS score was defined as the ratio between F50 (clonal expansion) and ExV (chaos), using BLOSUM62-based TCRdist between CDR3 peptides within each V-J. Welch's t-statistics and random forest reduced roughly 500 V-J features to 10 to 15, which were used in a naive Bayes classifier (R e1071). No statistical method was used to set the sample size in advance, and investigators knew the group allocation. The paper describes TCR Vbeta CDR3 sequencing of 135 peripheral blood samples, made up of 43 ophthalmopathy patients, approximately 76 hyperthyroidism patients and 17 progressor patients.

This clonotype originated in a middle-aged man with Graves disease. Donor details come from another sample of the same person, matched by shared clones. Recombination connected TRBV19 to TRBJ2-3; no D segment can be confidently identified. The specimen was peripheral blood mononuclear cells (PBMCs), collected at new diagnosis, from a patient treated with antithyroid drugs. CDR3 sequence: CASSITDTQYF. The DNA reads TGTGCCAGCAGCATCACAGATACGCAGTATTTT.